The clone carrying this T cell receptor beta chain was picked up a small number of times. This entry comes from a study of blood T cell repertoires in COVID-19. About the study: Specimens from acute and convalescent COVID-19 originated in the United States, Italy and Spain.

Per the germline V gene, CDR1 is SNHLY and CDR2 is FYNNEI. Losses at the gene ends were 10 bases for V and 1 base for J; bases not matched to a gene: 9. The CDR3 is 14 residues long. Original processing notes: Amplifying reference gene primers gave estimates of nucleated cell counts. The data were produced by immunoSEQ multiplex PCR, yet TCRdb's version contains in-frame clones alone and is incomplete. V and J calls and clone size are copied from that table; D and trimming were computed from the DNA. The table records about 100,000 clones, 79% of them present only once. The source material was peripheral blood. The chain joins TRBV2 to TRBJ1-2; 7 bases are a match to TRBD1. The TCR originated in an elderly woman with active or convalescent COVID-19. The CDR3 region has the DNA TGTGCCACCCGGACAGGAACAATTAACTATGGCTACACCTTC. It codes for CATRTGTINYGYTF.